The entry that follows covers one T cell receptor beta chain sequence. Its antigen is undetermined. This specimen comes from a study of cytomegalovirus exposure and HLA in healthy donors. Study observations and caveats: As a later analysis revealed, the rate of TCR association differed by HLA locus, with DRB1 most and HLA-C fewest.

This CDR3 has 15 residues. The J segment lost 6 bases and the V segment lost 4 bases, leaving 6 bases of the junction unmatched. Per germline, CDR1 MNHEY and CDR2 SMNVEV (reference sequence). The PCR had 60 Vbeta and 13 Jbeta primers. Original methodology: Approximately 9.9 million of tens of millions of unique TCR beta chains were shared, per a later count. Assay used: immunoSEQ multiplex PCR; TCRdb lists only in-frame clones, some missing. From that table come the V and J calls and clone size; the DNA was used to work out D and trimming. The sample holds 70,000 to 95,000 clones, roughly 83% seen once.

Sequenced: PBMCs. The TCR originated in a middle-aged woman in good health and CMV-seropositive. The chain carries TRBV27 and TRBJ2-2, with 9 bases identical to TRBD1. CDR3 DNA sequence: TGTGCCAGCAGTTCCCGGGACAGGGATCCCGGGGAGCTGTTTTTT. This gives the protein CASSSRDRDPGELFF.